The TCR beta chain under discussion was sequenced for a study of blood T cell repertoires in COVID-19 (dated by TCRdb to 2019 to 2021). Some background on the complete study: Collaborator samples came from the United States, Italy and Spain and covered acute and convalescent phases of COVID-19. The dataset comprised deeply sampled blood TCRbeta repertoires from subjects exposed to, actively infected with, or recovered from COVID-19. The repertoires were released in a freely available public database intended as a resource for research on the immune response to SARS-CoV-2. Where available, HLA class I and class II types were taken from metadata supplied by the sample provider and were not determined by assay-based typing. Samples came from the ongoing ImmuneRACE study (first 160 participants) plus 1,254 subjects from 6 global collaborators. The sample metadata nearly always contained a de-identified subject ID, COVID-19 status, age in years and sex. The material from the prospective study consisted of cDNA or gDNA derived from T cells, B-cell-depleted T cells, or PBMCs. Findings and caveats that apply to the study as a whole: The quantity of clinical and demographic metadata differed by source and by participant and was supplied without curation.

The immunoSEQ Assay, a bias-controlled multiplex PCR, was used to amplify TCRbeta CDR3 regions from genomic DNA. The source study handled its data this way. The number of nucleated cells in each sample was estimated from the amplification of reference gene primers within the assay. To quantify the absolute abundance of each unique TCRbeta CDR3 rearrangement, sequence reads were collapsed and filtered. For each sample, productive Simpson clonality was calculated by taking the square root of Simpson's diversity index across productive rearrangements. The table was pulled from immuneACCESS by TCRdb, which kept in-frame rearrangements only. Such tables lose some clones; where checked, under half of the loss comes from unresolved V genes, and the rest has no known cause. D and trimming were read from the DNA, whereas the V and J calls and clone size are those reported in that table. This sample holds approximately 140,000 clones; approximately 90% were observed only once. In total, the top ten clones hold 1.2% of the sample.

Including cysteine and phenylalanine, the CDR3 has 13 amino acids. Only the CDR3 portion is preserved as DNA: 39 bases, with reading frame beginning at the first base. CDR1 and CDR2, looked up from the germline V gene, are MDHEN and SYDVKM. V is pared back by 3 bases and J by 1 base, with 6 bases lying between the germline termini. Notes on this clone: What antigen it recognizes has not been identified. Qualities for individual bases were not recorded, and no much larger clone is one base off.

Participants in the prospective study were enrolled through a virtual design, were aged about 18 to 90 years, and lived in 24 United States geographic areas. In the prospective study, participants were assigned to cohorts based on the clinical history participants reported in a screening survey and a study questionnaire. Each participant in the prospective study had whole blood, serum and a nasopharyngeal or oropharyngeal swab collected by mobile phlebotomists. Prospective study participants could optionally give additional blood draws and questionnaires over an approximately two-month period. Before DNA extraction, prospective study blood samples were shipped either frozen or at room temperature.

The sequencing sample was made of PBMCs or T cells enriched from blood (not recorded which). This chain is built from TRBV28 and TRBJ1-1; the D gene is perhaps TRBD1, on 5 matching bases. The source is a woman aged 25-40 years with acute COVID-19. The DNA is as follows: TGTGCCAGCAGTTTCGGGGGGAACACTGAAGCTTTCTTT. The translation is CASSFGGNTEAFF. With the rest looked up from the reference TRBV28 and TRBJ1-1 genes rather than sequenced, the full variable domain is DVKVTQSSRYLVKRTGEKVFLECVQDMDHENMFWYRQDPGLGLRLIYFSYDVKMKEKGDIPEGYSVSREKKERFSLILESASTNQTSMYLCASSFGGNTEAFFGQGTRLTVV.